At least ten counts were recorded for the clone carrying this T cell receptor (beta chain). The sample originates from a study of regulatory T cells in long-lasting Graves disease. Time point indicated: newly diagnosed GD, antithyroid drugs for less than 3 months. The TCR library used RNA extracted from PBMCs. Relying on iRepertoire HTBI primers and Arm-PCR of CDR3 regions, the team built TCR beta libraries. TCRdb reprocessed the multiplex PCR reads via MiXCR and lists one record per CDR3 protein. The sample holds 520,000 or so distinct CDR3 sequences, around 13% seen once. The ends lost 5 bases at V and 2 bases at J; junction bases unmatched: 6. The CDR3 loop spans 14 amino acids. Germline CDR1 and CDR2: MNHEY and SMNVEV (reference sequence). Separately, the same data were catalogued under a study of T cells in Graves' hyperthyroidism and ophthalmopathy.

The V call is TRBV27, the J call TRBJ2-7; 7 bases are shared with TRBD1. The TCR originated in a woman aged 25 to 39 with Graves disease. The sample consisted of peripheral blood mononuclear cells (PBMCs), taken at new diagnosis, from a patient treated with antithyroid drugs. CDR3 region: CASSTRQGPYEQYF. The CDR3 DNA sequence: TGTGCCAGCAGTACCCGACAGGGTCCCTACGAGCAGTACTTC.